Following are 19 T cell receptor beta chains from one sample sequenced in a study of blood T cell repertoires in COVID-19. Generated by immunoSEQ multiplex PCR, the TCRdb table keeps only in-frame clones and is missing some. The table has about 250,000 clones, roughly 87% seen once. The sequencing sample was made of peripheral blood. These TCRs come from a woman aged 30 to 39 with acute or convalescent COVID-19.

The chain uses TRBV19 and TRBJ1-4; 8 nucleotides align to TRBD1. CDR3 length: 15 amino acids. Germline V gene sequence: CDR1 LNHDA, CDR2 SQIVND (reference sequence). Germline trimming cut 5 bases from V and 3 bases from J; bases unmatched to any gene: 5. CDR3 in amino acids: CASSFNRGANEKLFF. The CDR3 DNA reads TGTGCCAGTAGTTTCAACAGGGGGGCTAATGAAAAACTGTTTTTT.

This chain connects TRBV9 to TRBJ2-7; 8 nucleotides line up with TRBD2. CDR1 is SGDLS, CDR2 YYNGEE, per germline. The CDR3 has 16 residues. V was clipped by 0 bases and J by 1 base; unmatched bases: 6. The CDR3 sequence is CASSVGPSGRSYEQYF. The CDR3 nucleotides are TGTGCCAGCAGCGTAGGTCCCAGCGGGAGATCCTACGAGCAGTACTTC. Looking up the rest from reference TRBV9 and TRBJ2-7 gives the full variable domain: DSGVTQTPKHLITATGQRVTLRCSPRSGDLSVYWYQQSLDQGLQFLIQYYNGEERAKGNILERFSAQQFPDLHSELNLSSLELGDSALYFCASSVGPSGRSYEQYFGPGTRLTVT.

This sequence joins TRBV5-1 and TRBJ2-2; a possible D gene is TRBD2 (6 bases). Germline-derived CDR1 and CDR2 are SGHRS and YFSETQ. V was trimmed by 4 bases and J by 5 bases, leaving 15 bases between them. The CDR3 has 15 residues. In nucleotides, the CDR3 is TGCGCCAGCAGCCCCGGGGGAGCGCCTACCGGGGAGCTGTTTTTT. Translation gives CASSPGGAPTGELFF.

The chain employs TRBV11-2 and TRBJ2-7; TRBD2 agrees at 15 bases. From germline, CDR1 is SGHAT and CDR2 FQNNGV. CDR3 length equals 16 residues. Unmatched junction bases numbered 6, after V lost 6 bases and J lost 3 bases. CDR3 residues: CASSSRGLAGGYEQYF. The CDR3 DNA sequence: TGTGCCAGCAGTTCCAGGGGACTAGCGGGAGGCTACGAGCAGTACTTC.

The genes are TRBV6-5 and TRBJ2-7; 7 nucleotides match TRBD2. The junction had 11 bases not matched to a gene; V was cut back by 7 bases and J by 2 bases. Germline V gives CDR1 MNHEY, CDR2 SVGAGI. The CDR3 is made up of 15 amino acids. The CDR3 protein is CASKFLSGGAYEQYF. DNA for the CDR3: TGTGCCAGCAAGTTCTTGTCGGGAGGAGCCTACGAGCAGTACTTC.

The chain joins TRBV27 to TRBJ2-7; 8 bases align to TRBD1. Trimming at V came to 10 bases and at J to 4 bases, leaving 15 bases not matched to a gene. The CDR3 contains 15 residues. CDR1 is MNHEY and CDR2 is SMNVEV in the germline V gene (reference sequence). CDR3 bases: TGTGCCACCCCCCCGGGACAGGCATCATCATACGAGCAGTACTTC. Encoded protein: CATPPGQASSYEQYF.

The V and J genes are TRBV5-1 and TRBJ1-2; 10 bases align to TRBD1. CDR1 SGHRS and CDR2 YFSETQ come from the germline V gene. Losses at the gene ends were 3 bases for V and 4 bases for J; bases not matched to a gene: 3. The CDR3 has 14 amino acids. The CDR3 region is CASSWDRGIYGYTF. As DNA, the CDR3 is TGCGCCAGCAGCTGGGACAGGGGTATCTATGGCTACACCTTC.

The chain combines TRBV2 with TRBJ1-6; D is unresolved. The V and J ends lost 4 bases and 7 bases respectively, with 8 bases between them. Looked up from germline, CDR1 is SNHLY and CDR2 is FYNNEI. This CDR3 spans 13 amino acids. The CDR3 region has the DNA TGTGCCAGCAGTGGTAGAGGGAATTCACCCCTCCACTTT. Protein sequence: CASSGRGNSPLHF. Full variable domain (rest looked up from reference TRBV2 and TRBJ1-6): EPEVTQTPSHQVTQMGQEVILRCVPISNHLYFYWYRQILGQKVEFLVSFYNNEISEKSEIFDDQFSVERPDGSNFTLKIRSTKLEDSAMYFCASSGRGNSPLHFGNGTRLTVT.

The chain links TRBV19 to TRBJ2-1; 7 bases are shared with TRBD1. The V segment lost 8 bases and the J segment 5 bases; nucleotides outside the gene matches: 6. CDR1 and CDR2 from the germline V gene are LNHDA and SQIVND (reference sequence). The CDR3 length is 13 residues. The CDR3 is CASHRTGNNEQFF. Written as DNA, the CDR3 is TGTGCCAGTCATAGGACAGGAAACAATGAGCAGTTCTTC.

The rearrangement uses TRBV5-1 and TRBJ2-1; 7 bases are shared with TRBD2. J was trimmed by 9 bases and V by 1 base; bases with no gene match: 10. Germline CDR1 SGHRS, CDR2 YFSETQ. This CDR3 comprises 15 residues. In DNA, the CDR3 is TGCGCCAGCAGCTTGAAGGCTAGCGGCCCCCGTGAGCAGTTCTTC. Its protein product is CASSLKASGPREQFF.

The chain has TRBV6-5 and TRBJ2-2; D not resolved. The CDR3 spans 13 residues. Per germline, CDR1 MNHEY and CDR2 SVGAGI. V was shortened by 7 bases and J by 5 bases, with 11 bases between the two germline ends. CDR3 protein: CASMGQLTGELFF. The CDR3 region has the DNA TGTGCCAGCATGGGCCAGCTAACCGGGGAGCTGTTTTTT.

The rearrangement uses TRBV25-1 and TRBJ1-1; D is uncertain. Per the germline V gene, CDR1 is MGHDK and CDR2 is SYGVNS. Trimming stripped 5 bases from V and 3 bases from J, with 16 bases between. This CDR3 region has 15 residues. Here the CDR3 reads CASSTRRGGHTEAFF. The CDR3 DNA reads TGTGCCAGCAGTACCCGACGGGGAGGGCACACTGAAGCTTTCTTT.

The V gene is TRBV2, the J gene TRBJ1-5; D unclear. Germline V gives CDR1 SNHLY, CDR2 FYNNEI. Trimming pared 0 bases from V and 4 bases from J, leaving 7 bases between. The CDR3 length is 14 residues. The CDR3 spells CASSEAGRNQPQHF. In DNA, the CDR3 is TGTGCCAGCAGTGAAGCGGGCAGAAATCAGCCCCAGCATTTT.

This chain joins TRBV12-3 or TRBV12-4 and TRBJ1-5; D is ambiguous. Trimming cost V 3 bases and J 6 bases, with 9 bases left between them. The CDR3 loop spans 13 amino acids. The CDR3: CASSFPGGQPQHF. Written as DNA, the CDR3 is TGTGCCAGCAGTTTCCCGGGAGGTCAGCCCCAGCATTTT.

This clone was recorded a few times. The V and J genes are TRBV7-9 and TRBJ2-4, with 9 positions matching TRBD2. Germline V gives CDR1 SEHNR, CDR2 FQNEAQ (reference sequence). The CDR3 has 15 amino acids. The V gene end was trimmed by 4 bases and the J gene end by 2 bases; junction bases not matched to a gene: 3. In nucleotides, the CDR3 is TGTGCCAGCAGCTCAGCGGGAGGACCCAAAAACATTCAGTACTTC. Amino acids: CASSSAGGPKNIQYF.

With respect to this clone: The same CDR3 is also encoded by other DNA sequences in this sample. The chain combines TRBV9 with TRBJ2-3; TRBD2 agrees at 8 bases. Losses at the gene ends were 2 bases for V and 0 bases for J; bases not matched to a gene: 2. Germline V lookup: CDR1 SGDLS, CDR2 YYNGEE. This CDR3 spans 15 amino acids. In DNA, the CDR3 is TGTGCCAGCAGCGTGGCTAGCGGGAGCACAGATACGCAGTATTTT. This encodes CASSVASGSTDTQYF. The full variable domain, completed using reference TRBV9 and TRBJ2-3, is DSGVTQTPKHLITATGQRVTLRCSPRSGDLSVYWYQQSLDQGLQFLIQYYNGEERAKGNILERFSAQQFPDLHSELNLSSLELGDSALYFCASSVASGSTDTQYFGPGTRLTVL.

The J gene is TRBJ2-3, the V gene TRBV5-6; 11 nucleotides agree with TRBD2. The CDR3 is 18 residues long. The V gene's germline CDR1 is SGHDT and CDR2 YYEEEE. V gave up 4 bases and J gave up 0 bases; unmatched junction bases: 10. In DNA, the CDR3 is TGTGCCAGCAGCCTGGATCCAATAGCGGGAGGGAGCACAGATACGCAGTATTTT. It codes for CASSLDPIAGGSTDTQYF.

The rearrangement uses TRBV5-1 and TRBJ2-1, with 8 bases identical to TRBD1. Germline lookup yields CDR1 SGHRS and CDR2 YFSETQ. After removal of 4 bases from V and 3 bases from J, the junction contained 12 bases not matched to a gene. This CDR3 is 17 amino acids long. The CDR3 nucleotides are TGCGCCAGCAGCGCTCCGCGGGGACAGGAGGTCTACAATGAGCAGTTCTTC. It is translated as CASSAPRGQEVYNEQFF. Full variable domain (rest looked up from reference TRBV5-1 and TRBJ2-1): KAGVTQTPRYLIKTRGQQVTLSCSPISGHRSVSWYQQTPGQGLQFLFEYFSETQRNKGNFPGRFSGRQFSNSRSEMNVSTLELGDSALYLCASSAPRGQEVYNEQFFGPGTRLTVL.

The chain couples TRBV11-3 to TRBJ2-5; a weak D match, TRBD1 (5 bases). V was pared by 4 bases and J by 5 bases, with 5 bases between. Germline V gives CDR1 SGHNT, CDR2 YENEEA. The CDR3 loop spans 11 amino acids. CDR3 in amino acids: CASSSGETQYF. The CDR3 DNA reads TGTGCCAGCAGCTCAGGGGAGACCCAGTACTTC.